The rows below give T cell receptor beta chains drawn from one sample of a study of blood T cell repertoires in COVID-19. Assay used: immunoSEQ multiplex PCR; TCRdb lists only in-frame clones, some missing. The table lists 90,000 to 100,000 clones, about 83% of them singletons, with less than 20% in the top ten. Source material: peripheral blood. These receptors were collected from a human donor in a cohort sampled during active COVID-19. Both conserved end residues are part of each CDR3. D genes are given only for firm matches. Not all rows give a size; the values are once, few, many and, for expanded clones, a class.

v_call: TRBV19; clone_size: NA; d_call: TRBD1; j_call: TRBJ2-7; cdr3_aa: CASSFGTGVVYEQYF; cdr3_nt: TGTGCCAGTAGTTTTGGGACAGGGGTCGTCTACGAGCAGTACTTC
v_call: TRBV18; clone_size: NA; d_call: TRBD1; j_call: TRBJ2-7; cdr3_aa: CASSQQGKGYEQYF; cdr3_nt: TGTGCCAGCTCACAACAGGGGAAAGGGTACGAGCAGTACTTC
v_call: TRBV6-5; clone_size: NA; d_call: NA; j_call: TRBJ2-3; cdr3_aa: CASRRDSTDTQYF; cdr3_nt: TGTGCCTCTCGGCGGGATTCCACAGATACGCAGTATTTT
v_call: TRBV5-4; clone_size: NA; d_call: TRBD2; j_call: TRBJ2-7; cdr3_aa: CASSPGISGGRAHEQYF; cdr3_nt: TGTGCCAGCAGCCCCGGAATTAGTGGCGGGAGGGCCCACGAGCAGTACTTC
v_call: TRBV7-3; clone_size: NA; d_call: NA; j_call: TRBJ1-1; cdr3_aa: CASSSQLNTEAFF; cdr3_nt: TGTGCCAGCAGTTCACAGTTGAACACTGAAGCTTTCTTT
v_call: TRBV5-4; clone_size: NA; d_call: NA; j_call: TRBJ1-1; cdr3_aa: CASSLRGTPEAFF; cdr3_nt: TGTGCCAGCAGCTTGAGAGGGACACCGGAAGCTTTCTTT
v_call: TRBV30; clone_size: NA; d_call: TRBD2; j_call: TRBJ2-4; cdr3_aa: CAWGLAGGAKNIQYF; cdr3_nt: TGTGCCTGGGGACTAGCGGGGGGCGCCAAAAACATTCAGTACTTC
v_call: TRBV4-1; clone_size: NA; d_call: TRBD1; j_call: TRBJ1-6; cdr3_aa: CASSRQQGVESPLHF; cdr3_nt: TGCGCCAGCAGCCGTCAACAGGGGGTGGAATCACCCCTCCACTTT
v_call: TRBV6-2/TRBV6-3; clone_size: NA; d_call: NA; j_call: TRBJ2-5; cdr3_aa: CASSYLGTAQETQYF; cdr3_nt: TGTGCCAGCAGTTACCTCGGCACAGCTCAAGAGACCCAGTACTTC
v_call: TRBV27; clone_size: NA; d_call: NA; j_call: TRBJ2-7; cdr3_aa: CASSLVRLDSYEQYF; cdr3_nt: TGTGCCAGCAGTTTAGTACGACTTGACTCCTACGAGCAGTACTTC
v_call: TRBV20-1; clone_size: NA; d_call: NA; j_call: TRBJ1-3; cdr3_aa: CSASRGALRNTIYF; cdr3_nt: TGCAGTGCTAGTCGGGGGGCACTGCGAAACACCATATATTTT
v_call: TRBV28; clone_size: NA; d_call: TRBD1; j_call: TRBJ1-1; cdr3_aa: CASNVQGRWTEAFF; cdr3_nt: TGTGCCAGCAACGTACAGGGGAGATGGACTGAAGCTTTCTTT
v_call: TRBV6-5; clone_size: NA; d_call: NA; j_call: TRBJ1-1; cdr3_aa: CASSTGFNTEAFF; cdr3_nt: TGTGCCAGCAGCACCGGGTTTAACACTGAAGCTTTCTTT
v_call: TRBV28; clone_size: NA; d_call: TRBD1; j_call: TRBJ2-5; cdr3_aa: CATDRGRRGQETQYF; cdr3_nt: TGTGCCACGGACAGGGGGCGCAGAGGGCAAGAGACCCAGTACTTC
v_call: TRBV5-4; clone_size: NA; d_call: TRBD2; j_call: TRBJ2-3; cdr3_aa: CASSLWLAGAADTQYF; cdr3_nt: TGTGCCAGCAGCTTGTGGCTAGCGGGGGCCGCAGATACGCAGTATTTT
v_call: TRBV7-9; clone_size: NA; d_call: TRBD2; j_call: TRBJ2-3; cdr3_aa: CASSLGTSGRTDTQYF; cdr3_nt: TGTGCCAGCAGCTTAGGGACTAGCGGGCGTACAGATACGCAGTATTTT
v_call: TRBV19; clone_size: NA; d_call: NA; j_call: TRBJ1-5; cdr3_aa: CASSLPGLLNQPQHF; cdr3_nt: TGTGCCAGTAGTCTTCCGGGACTGTTAAATCAGCCCCAGCATTTT
v_call: TRBV28; clone_size: NA; d_call: NA; j_call: TRBJ1-4; cdr3_aa: CASSRVSWDEKLFF; cdr3_nt: TGTGCCAGCAGCCGGGTCTCCTGGGATGAAAAACTGTTTTTT
v_call: TRBV19; clone_size: NA; d_call: TRBD1; j_call: TRBJ1-4; cdr3_aa: CASSMGQSSLNEKLFF; cdr3_nt: TGTGCCAGTAGTATGGGACAGTCCAGCCTTAATGAAAAACTGTTTTTT
v_call: TRBV5-6; clone_size: NA; d_call: NA; j_call: TRBJ1-2; cdr3_aa: CASSLLKQGGYTF; cdr3_nt: TGTGCCAGCAGCTTGCTGAAACAGGGTGGCTACACCTTC
v_call: TRBV6-2/TRBV6-3; clone_size: few; d_call: TRBD1; j_call: TRBJ2-5; cdr3_aa: CASSGQGPWGETQYF; cdr3_nt: TGTGCCAGCAGCGGACAGGGGCCCTGGGGGGAGACCCAGTACTTC
v_call: TRBV3-1/TRBV3-2; clone_size: NA; d_call: TRBD1; j_call: TRBJ2-2; cdr3_aa: CASSPWTGGAGELFF; cdr3_nt: TGTGCCAGCAGCCCCTGGACAGGGGGCGCCGGGGAGCTGTTTTTT
v_call: TRBV9; clone_size: once; d_call: NA; j_call: TRBJ2-7; cdr3_aa: CASSESTGISYEQYF; cdr3_nt: TGTGCCAGCAGCGAGTCTACAGGGATCTCCTACGAGCAGTACTTC
v_call: TRBV5-4; clone_size: NA; d_call: TRBD1; j_call: TRBJ1-2; cdr3_aa: CASSLAPFTGGNGYTF; cdr3_nt: TGTGCCAGCAGCTTGGCCCCTTTTACAGGGGGAAATGGCTACACCTTC